This TCR beta chain was recovered during a study of blood T cell repertoires in COVID-19. For the study at large: COVID-19 samples from acute and convalescent phases originated in the United States, Italy and Spain. T cells, B-cell-depleted T cells, or PBMCs provided the cDNA or gDNA that served as material.

Original processing notes: Scientists estimated how many nucleated cells there were by amplifying reference gene primers. The repertoire was sequenced with immunoSEQ multiplex PCR; TCRdb's copy has only in-frame clones and lacks some. D and trimming come from the DNA, and the V and J calls and clone size come from that table. The repertoire holds 60,000 to 75,000 clones, just over 90% seen once, with 1.5% to 2% in the top ten. Sequencing was performed on peripheral blood. The TCR originated in a human donor in a cohort sampled during active COVID-19.

The CDR3 spells CASSWDISSTDTQYF. The CDR3 DNA follows: TGTGCCAGCAGCTGGGACATTTCTAGCACAGATACGCAGTATTTT. This chain uses TRBV11-2 with TRBJ2-3, with D maybe TRBD1 (6 bases). V lost 4 bases and J lost 0, with 11 bases in between. CDR3 length: 15 residues. Germline V CDR1 and CDR2: SGHAT, FQNNGV. The full variable domain, its missing parts supplied by reference TRBV11-2 and TRBJ2-3, is EAGVAQSPRYKIIEKRQSVAFWCNPISGHATLYWYQQILGQGPKLLIQFQNNGVVDDSQLPKDRFSAERLKGVDSTLKIQPAKLEDSAVYLCASSWDISSTDTQYFGPGTRLTVL.